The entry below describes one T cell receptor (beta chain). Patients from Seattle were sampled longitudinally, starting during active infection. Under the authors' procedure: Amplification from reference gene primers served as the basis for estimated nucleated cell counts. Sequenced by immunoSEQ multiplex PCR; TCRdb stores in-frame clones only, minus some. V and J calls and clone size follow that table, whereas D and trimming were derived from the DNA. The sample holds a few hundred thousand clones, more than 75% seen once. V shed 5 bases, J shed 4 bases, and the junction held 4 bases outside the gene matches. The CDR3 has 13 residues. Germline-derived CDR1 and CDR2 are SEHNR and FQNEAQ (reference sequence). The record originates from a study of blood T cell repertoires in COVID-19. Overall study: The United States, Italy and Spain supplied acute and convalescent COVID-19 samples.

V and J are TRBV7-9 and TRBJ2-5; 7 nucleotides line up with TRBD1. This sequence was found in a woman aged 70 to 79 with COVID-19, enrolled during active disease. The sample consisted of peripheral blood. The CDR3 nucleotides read TGTGCCAGCAGCGGGGGACAGCGAGAGACCCAGTACTTC. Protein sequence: CASSGGQRETQYF.